In this sample, the clone carrying this TCR beta chain turned up once. Use of 60 Vbeta and 13 Jbeta primers characterized the PCR. Only in-frame clones appear in the TCRdb table, and some are missing; sequencing was by immunoSEQ multiplex PCR. The data contain 200,000 to 250,000 clones, almost 70% of them singletons. The sample originates from a study of cytomegalovirus exposure and HLA in healthy donors. The V gene lost 4 bases and the J gene lost 8 bases, with 14 bases spanning the gap. The V gene's germline CDR1 is MNHNS and CDR2 SASEGT. The CDR3 consists of 13 residues. The chain has TRBV6-1 and TRBJ1-2; possibly TRBD1 for D (5 bases). Sequenced: PBMCs. This sequence originates from a man between 40 and 49 years old in good health and CMV-seropositive. As DNA, the CDR3 is TGTGCCAGCAGTGGGGCACGGGGGGTAGGCTACACCTTC. Translation gives CASSGARGVGYTF.